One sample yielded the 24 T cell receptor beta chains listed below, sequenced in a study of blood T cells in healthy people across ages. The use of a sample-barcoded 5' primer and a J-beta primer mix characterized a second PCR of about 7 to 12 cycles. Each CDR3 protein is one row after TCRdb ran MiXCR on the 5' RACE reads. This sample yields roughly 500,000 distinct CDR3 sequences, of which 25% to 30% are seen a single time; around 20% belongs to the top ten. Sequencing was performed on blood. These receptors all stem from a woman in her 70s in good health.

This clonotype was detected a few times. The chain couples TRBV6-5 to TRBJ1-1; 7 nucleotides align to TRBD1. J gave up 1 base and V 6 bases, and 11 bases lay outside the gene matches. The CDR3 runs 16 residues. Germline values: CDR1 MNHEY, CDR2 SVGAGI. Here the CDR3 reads CASRRTGAITNTEAFF. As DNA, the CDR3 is TGTGCCAGCAGGCGGACAGGAGCTATCACGAACACTGAAGCTTTCTTT.

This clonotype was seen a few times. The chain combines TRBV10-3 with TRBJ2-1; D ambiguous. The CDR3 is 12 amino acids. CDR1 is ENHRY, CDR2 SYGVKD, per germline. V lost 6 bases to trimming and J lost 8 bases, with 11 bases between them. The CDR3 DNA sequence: TGTGCCATCAGCCCCAAGGGCGATGAGCAGTTCTTC. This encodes CAISPKGDEQFF.

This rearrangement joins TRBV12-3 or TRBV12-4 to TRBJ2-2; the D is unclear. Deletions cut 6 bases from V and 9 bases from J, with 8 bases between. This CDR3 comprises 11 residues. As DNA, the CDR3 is TGTGCCAGCAGCCTTCCCAGGGAGCTGTTTTTT. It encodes CASSLPRELFF.

The CDR3 sequence is CSVKVSYEQYF. The CDR3 nucleotides read TGCAGCGTTAAGGTCTCCTACGAGCAGTACTTC. The chain uses TRBV29-1 and TRBJ2-5; no clear D gene. The J call may not be correct, given that the DNA end is closer to TRBJ2-7. Germline CDR1 SQVTM, CDR2 ANQGSEA. The CDR3 length is 11 residues.

CDR3 in amino acids: CSAVGGNTIYF. CDR3 in DNA: TGCAGTGCTGTCGGGGGAAACACCATATATTTT. This rearrangement joins TRBV20-1 to TRBJ1-3; no clear D gene. Trimming cost V 5 bases and J 4 bases, with 6 bases left between them. This CDR3 contains 11 residues. CDR1 DFQATT and CDR2 SNEGSKA come from the germline V gene (reference sequence).

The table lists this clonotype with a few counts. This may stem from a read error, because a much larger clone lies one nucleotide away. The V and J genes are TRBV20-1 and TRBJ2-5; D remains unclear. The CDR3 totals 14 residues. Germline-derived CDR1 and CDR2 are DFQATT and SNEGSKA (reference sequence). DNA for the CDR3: TGCGGTGCTAGTAGGGCTGGGGAACGGGAGACCCAGTACTTC. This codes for CGASRAGERETQYF.

The CDR3 loop is CASSLVGSLAETQYF. DNA for the CDR3: TGCGCCAGCAGCTTGGTGGGGAGCCTAGCGGAGACCCAGTACTTC. The chain recombines TRBV5-1 with TRBJ2-5; tentative D call: TRBD2 (6 bases). The germline CDR1 and CDR2 sequences are SGHRS and YFSETQ. The CDR3 runs 15 residues. Deletions cut 0 bases from V and 5 bases from J, with 14 bases between.

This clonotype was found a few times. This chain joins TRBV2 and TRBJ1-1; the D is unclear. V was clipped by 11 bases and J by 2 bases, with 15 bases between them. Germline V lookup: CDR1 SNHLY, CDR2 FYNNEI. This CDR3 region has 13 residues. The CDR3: CASLKDTNTEAFF. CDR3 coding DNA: TGTGCCTCCCTTAAGGATACCAACACTGAAGCTTTCTTT.

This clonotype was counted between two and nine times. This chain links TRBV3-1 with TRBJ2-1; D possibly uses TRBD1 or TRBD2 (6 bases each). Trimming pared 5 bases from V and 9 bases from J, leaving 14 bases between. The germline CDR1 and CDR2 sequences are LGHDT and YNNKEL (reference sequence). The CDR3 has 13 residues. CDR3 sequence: CASSIVGGGEQFF. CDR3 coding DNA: TGTGCCAGCAGCATAGTAGGGGGAGGTGAGCAGTTCTTC.

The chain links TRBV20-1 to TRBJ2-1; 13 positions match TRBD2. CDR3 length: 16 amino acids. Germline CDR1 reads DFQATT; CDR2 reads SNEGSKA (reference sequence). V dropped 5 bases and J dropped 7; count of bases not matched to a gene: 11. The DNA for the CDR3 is TGCAGTGCTCCCGCTCCGGGACTAGCGGGGAAAAATGAGCAGTTCTTC. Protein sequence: CSAPAPGLAGKNEQFF.

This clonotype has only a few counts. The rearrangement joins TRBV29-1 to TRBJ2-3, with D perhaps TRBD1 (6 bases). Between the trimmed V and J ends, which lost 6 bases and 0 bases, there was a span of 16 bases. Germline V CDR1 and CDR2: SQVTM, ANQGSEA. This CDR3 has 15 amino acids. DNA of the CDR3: TGCAGCGTGAGCCCAGTTGGACAGAGCACAGATACGCAGTATTTT. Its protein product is CSVSPVGQSTDTQYF.

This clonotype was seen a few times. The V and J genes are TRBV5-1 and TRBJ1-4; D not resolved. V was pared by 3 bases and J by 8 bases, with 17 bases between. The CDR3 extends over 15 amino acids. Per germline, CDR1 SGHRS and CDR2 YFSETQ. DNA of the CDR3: TGCGCCAGCAGCTACCTAACGGACGGTGGGGAAAAACTGTTTTTT. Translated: CASSYLTDGGEKLFF.

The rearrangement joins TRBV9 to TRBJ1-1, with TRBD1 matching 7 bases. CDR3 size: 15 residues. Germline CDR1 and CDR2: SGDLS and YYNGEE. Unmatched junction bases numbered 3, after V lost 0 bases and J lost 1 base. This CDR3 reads CASSVAQGGNTEAFF. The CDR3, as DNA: TGTGCCAGCAGCGTAGCCCAGGGGGGGAACACTGAAGCTTTCTTT. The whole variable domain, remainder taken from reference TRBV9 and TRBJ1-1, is DSGVTQTPKHLITATGQRVTLRCSPRSGDLSVYWYQQSLDQGLQFLIQYYNGEERAKGNILERFSAQQFPDLHSELNLSSLELGDSALYFCASSVAQGGNTEAFFGQGTRLTVV.

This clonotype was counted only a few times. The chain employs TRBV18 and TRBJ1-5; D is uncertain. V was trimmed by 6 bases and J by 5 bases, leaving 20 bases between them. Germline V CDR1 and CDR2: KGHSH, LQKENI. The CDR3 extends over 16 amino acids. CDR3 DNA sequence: TGTGCCAGCTCTCCATCGACGGTCCACGGCGATCAGCCCCAGCATTTT. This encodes CASSPSTVHGDQPQHF.

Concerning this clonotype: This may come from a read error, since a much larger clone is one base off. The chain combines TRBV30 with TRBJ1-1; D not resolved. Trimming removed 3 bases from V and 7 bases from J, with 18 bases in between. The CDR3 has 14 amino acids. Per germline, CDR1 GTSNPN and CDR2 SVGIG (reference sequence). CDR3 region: CAWSVSSGRSEAFF. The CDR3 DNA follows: TGTGCCTGGAGCGTTTCTTCTGGGAGGAGTGAAGCTTTCTTT.

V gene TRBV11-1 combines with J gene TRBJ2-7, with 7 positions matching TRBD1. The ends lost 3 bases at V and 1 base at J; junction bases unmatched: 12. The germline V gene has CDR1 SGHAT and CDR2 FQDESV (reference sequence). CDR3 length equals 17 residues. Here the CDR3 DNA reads TGTGCCAGCAGCTTTCCCGGGATCGGGACAGCTTCCTACGAGCAGTACTTC. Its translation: CASSFPGIGTASYEQYF.

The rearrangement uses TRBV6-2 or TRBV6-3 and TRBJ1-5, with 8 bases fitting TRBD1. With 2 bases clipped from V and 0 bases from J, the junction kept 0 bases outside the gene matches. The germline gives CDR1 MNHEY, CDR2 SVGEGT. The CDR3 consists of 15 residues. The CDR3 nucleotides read TGTGCCAGCAGTTACGACAGGGGTAGCAATCAGCCCCAGCATTTT. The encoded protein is CASSYDRGSNQPQHF.

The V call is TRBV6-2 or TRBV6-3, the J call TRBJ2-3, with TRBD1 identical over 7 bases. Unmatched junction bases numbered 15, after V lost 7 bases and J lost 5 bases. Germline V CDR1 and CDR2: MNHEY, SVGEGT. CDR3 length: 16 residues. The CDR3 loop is CASTDYRTRGIDTQYF. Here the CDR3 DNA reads TGTGCCAGCACCGACTACCGCACCAGGGGGATAGATACGCAGTATTTT.

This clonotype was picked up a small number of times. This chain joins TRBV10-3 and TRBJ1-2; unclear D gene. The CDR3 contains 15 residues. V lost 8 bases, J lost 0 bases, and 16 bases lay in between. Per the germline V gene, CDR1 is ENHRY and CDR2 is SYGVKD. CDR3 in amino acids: CAIGRGYEANYGYTF. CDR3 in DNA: TGTGCCATCGGACGCGGGTACGAAGCTAACTATGGCTACACCTTC.

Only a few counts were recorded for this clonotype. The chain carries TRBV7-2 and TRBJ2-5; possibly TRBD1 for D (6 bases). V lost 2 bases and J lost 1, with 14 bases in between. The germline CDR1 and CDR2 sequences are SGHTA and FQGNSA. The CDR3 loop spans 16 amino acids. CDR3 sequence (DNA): TGTGCCAGCAGCTTATTCCGGGACAAATCCCAAGAGACCCAGTACTTC. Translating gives CASSLFRDKSQETQYF.

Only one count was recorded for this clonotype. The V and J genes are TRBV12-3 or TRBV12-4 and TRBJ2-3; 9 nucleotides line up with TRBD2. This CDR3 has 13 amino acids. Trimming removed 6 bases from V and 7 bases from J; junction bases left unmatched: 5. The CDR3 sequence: CASSLLAGNTQYF. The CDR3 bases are TGTGCCAGCAGCCTCCTAGCGGGGAATACGCAGTATTTT.

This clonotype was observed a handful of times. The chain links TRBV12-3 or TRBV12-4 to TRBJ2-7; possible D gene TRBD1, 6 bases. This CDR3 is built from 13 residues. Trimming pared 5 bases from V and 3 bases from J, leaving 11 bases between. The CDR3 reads CASSAGVFYEQYF. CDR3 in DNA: TGTGCCAGCAGTGCAGGGGTTTTCTACGAGCAGTACTTC.

The CDR3 bases are TGCAGTGCTAGGTATGCTAGCGGGGCTACGCAGTATTTT. It is translated as CSARYASGATQYF. V usage is TRBV20-1 and J usage is TRBJ2-3; 9 positions agree with TRBD2. This CDR3 has 13 amino acids. The junction had 6 bases not matched to a gene; V was cut back by 3 bases and J by 8 bases. CDR1 and CDR2 (germline): DFQATT, SNEGSKA (reference sequence).

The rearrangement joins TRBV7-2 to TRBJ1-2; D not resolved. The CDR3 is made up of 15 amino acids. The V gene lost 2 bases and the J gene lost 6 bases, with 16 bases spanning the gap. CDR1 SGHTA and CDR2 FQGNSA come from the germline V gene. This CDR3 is CASSLSPTPTDGYTF. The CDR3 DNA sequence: TGTGCCAGCAGCTTATCTCCGACACCCACAGATGGCTACACCTTC.